The 30 T cell receptor beta chains reported below all come from one sample, sequenced in a study of a mutant IDH1 vaccine in newly diagnosed glioma. Documented time point: baseline, week 1 (first vaccination visit). The treatment is: pre-vaccination baseline after standard-of-care therapy. Using immunoSEQ multiplex PCR, the repertoire was profiled, and TCRdb retains in-frame clones only, with some absent. This sample has around 54,000 clones, with approximately 78% found just once. This material consisted of PBMCs, taken from a glioma patient treated with radiotherapy, temozolomide or both. These TCRs come from a man aged 18 to 30 with glioma.

This rearrangement joins TRBV9 to TRBJ2-5, with TRBD1 matching 7 bases. This CDR3 comprises 13 residues. The ends lost 0 bases at V and 9 bases at J; junction bases unmatched: 5. Germline V lookup: CDR1 SGDLS, CDR2 YYNGEE. DNA for the CDR3: TGTGCCAGCAGCGTAGTCGTCCAGGGGGCCCAGTACTTC. Residues: CASSVVVQGAQYF. The full variable domain, its missing parts supplied by reference TRBV9 and TRBJ2-5, is DSGVTQTPKHLITATGQRVTLRCSPRSGDLSVYWYQQSLDQGLQFLIQYYNGEERAKGNILERFSAQQFPDLHSELNLSSLELGDSALYFCASSVVVQGAQYFGPGTRLLVL.

The chain recombines TRBV6-1 with TRBJ2-7, with D possibly TRBD2 on 5 matching bases. This CDR3 spans 15 amino acids. Germline loops: CDR1 MNHNS, CDR2 SASEGT. V lost 7 bases and J 2 bases, leaving 18 bases between the germline ends. The CDR3 sequence is CASTQRWLGPYEQYF. The CDR3 DNA sequence: TGTGCCAGCACCCAGCGGTGGTTAGGGCCCTACGAGCAGTACTTC.

The genes are TRBV19 and TRBJ1-5; D is uncertain. CDR3 length: 15 residues. V gave up 6 bases and J gave up 2 bases, with 14 bases separating them. Germline V gives CDR1 LNHDA, CDR2 SQIVND (reference sequence). The DNA of the CDR3 is TGTGCCAGTAGACAAAAGTCCAATGGCAATCAGCCCCAGCATTTT. As protein: CASRQKSNGNQPQHF.

This clone was observed once. The chain links TRBV14 to TRBJ2-7; D could derive from TRBD1 or TRBD2 (6 bases each). The V gene's germline CDR1 is SGHDN and CDR2 FVKESK. Trimming took off 2 bases at V and 4 bases at J, with 15 bases between the two ends. CDR3 size: 15 residues. The CDR3, as DNA: TGTGCCAGCAGCCAACCCGAGGGGGGCAAGTACGAGCAGTACTTC. This encodes CASSQPEGGKYEQYF. Supplemented by reference TRBV14 and TRBJ2-7, the full variable domain reads EAGVTQFPSHSVIEKGQTVTLRCDPISGHDNLYWYRRVMGKEIKFLLHFVKESKQDESGMPNNRFLAERTGGTYSTLKVQPAELEDSGVYFCASSQPEGGKYEQYFGPGTRLTVT.

The V and J genes are TRBV4-1 and TRBJ1-5; a weak D match, TRBD1 (5 bases). The V gene lost 1 base and the J gene lost 2 bases, with 12 bases spanning the gap. CDR1 MGHRA and CDR2 YSYEKL come from the germline V gene. This CDR3 contains 16 residues. The CDR3 DNA follows: TGCGCCAGCAGCCAAGTGGGGGGAAAGGGCAATCAGCCCCAGCATTTT. Protein: CASSQVGGKGNQPQHF.

The gene calls are TRBV27 and TRBJ1-2; D ambiguous. CDR3 size: 15 residues. V dropped 4 bases and J dropped 5 bases, with 17 bases sitting between them. CDR1 MNHEY and CDR2 SMNVEV come from the germline V gene (reference sequence). CDR3 DNA: TGTGCCAGCAGTTCACCTAGGACGGGAACTTATGGCTACACCTTC. Encoded protein: CASSSPRTGTYGYTF.

The V and J genes are TRBV9 and TRBJ2-7; 9 bases line up with TRBD1. This CDR3 comprises 14 residues. Unmatched junction bases numbered 2, after V lost 0 bases and J lost 4 bases. CDR1 SGDLS and CDR2 YYNGEE come from the germline V gene. Here the CDR3 reads CASSVGDRAYEQYF. DNA of the CDR3: TGTGCCAGCAGCGTAGGGGACAGGGCTTACGAGCAGTACTTC. Looking up the rest from reference TRBV9 and TRBJ2-7 gives the full variable domain: DSGVTQTPKHLITATGQRVTLRCSPRSGDLSVYWYQQSLDQGLQFLIQYYNGEERAKGNILERFSAQQFPDLHSELNLSSLELGDSALYFCASSVGDRAYEQYFGPGTRLTVT.

This clone was seen just once. The V and J genes are TRBV7-9 and TRBJ1-1; D might be TRBD1 (5 bases). Looked up from germline, CDR1 is SEHNR and CDR2 is FQNEAQ (reference sequence). V gave up 2 bases and J gave up 1 base, with 11 bases separating them. The CDR3 consists of 15 residues. Here the CDR3 DNA reads TGTGCCAGCAGCTTACCGATGGGGACGAACACTGAAGCTTTCTTT. This translates into CASSLPMGTNTEAFF.

V gene TRBV6-5 combines with J gene TRBJ1-1; 8 bases align to TRBD1. Germline V gene data show CDR1 as MNHEY and CDR2 as SVGAGI. V trimming: 5 bases; J trimming: 9 bases; junction bases outside the gene matches: 8. This CDR3 comprises 13 residues. In DNA, the CDR3 is TGTGCCAGCAGTAGTCAGGGGGCGAGTAAAGCTTTCTTT. Translation: CASSSQGASKAFF.

The rearrangement joins TRBV7-9 to TRBJ2-3; no clear D gene. The length of the CDR3 is 16 residues. Germline V gene data show CDR1 as SEHNR and CDR2 as FQNEAQ (reference sequence). Trimming took 0 bases from V and 0 from J, leaving 10 bases between them. The CDR3 loop reads CASSLADIVSTDTQYF. As DNA, the CDR3 is TGTGCCAGCAGCTTAGCTGACATAGTTAGCACAGATACGCAGTATTTT.

The chain has TRBV11-1 and TRBJ2-3; 9 positions match TRBD1. V lost 4 bases, J lost 5 bases, and 10 bases stayed unmatched. The germline gives CDR1 SGHAT, CDR2 FQDESV (reference sequence). The CDR3 has 16 residues. CDR3 amino acids: CASSSSGTGWGDTQYF. CDR3 DNA: TGTGCCAGCAGCTCCTCCGGGACAGGGTGGGGAGATACGCAGTATTTT.

The rearrangement links TRBV2 to TRBJ1-3, with unresolved D. CDR3 length: 14 residues. The germline CDR1 and CDR2 sequences are SNHLY and FYNNEI. Trimming removed 6 bases from V and 0 bases from J, with 9 bases in between. CDR3 sequence (DNA): TGTGCCAGCAGCGGACGGAACTCTGGAAACACCATATATTTT. Protein sequence: CASSGRNSGNTIYF.

The CDR3 loop is CASSLGTGGNQPQHF. The CDR3 coding sequence is TGTGCCAGCAGCTTAGGGACAGGGGGGAATCAGCCCCAGCATTTT. The V and J genes are TRBV7-2 and TRBJ1-5; 10 nucleotides line up with TRBD1. Germline loops: CDR1 SGHTA, CDR2 FQGNSA. Trimming removed 1 base from V and 4 bases from J; junction bases left unmatched: 1. This CDR3 is 15 amino acids long.

CDR3 DNA: TGTGCCAGCAGCAGTAGCGGAGCCAAAAACATTCAGTACTTC. Protein: CASSSSGAKNIQYF. The rearrangement links TRBV6-5 to TRBJ2-4, with a weak D call TRBD2 (6 bases). V was trimmed by 6 bases and J by 0 bases, leaving 9 bases between them. The CDR3 covers 14 residues. Germline V gene data show CDR1 as MNHEY and CDR2 as SVGAGI.

This sequence joins TRBV4-1 and TRBJ2-7; 10 nucleotides match TRBD2. CDR1 and CDR2 from the germline V gene are MGHRA and YSYEKL. The CDR3 extends over 16 amino acids. Trimming took 0 bases from V and 5 from J; bases not matched to a gene: 7. CDR3 bases: TGCGCCAGCAGCCAAGATCGGGGACTAGCGATGGACGAGCAGTACTTC. Translating it yields CASSQDRGLAMDEQYF.

This sequence joins TRBV10-2 and TRBJ2-3, with a weak D call TRBD1 (5 bases). The CDR3 runs to 14 residues. The ends were cut back, 0 bases at V and 2 bases at J, with 6 bases in the middle. Germline CDR1 is WSHSY and CDR2 is SAAADI. This CDR3 reads CASSESRATDTQYF. The DNA of the CDR3 is TGCGCCAGCAGTGAGTCCAGGGCCACAGATACGCAGTATTTT.

The genes are TRBV5-6 and TRBJ2-7; the match to TRBD2 covers 9 bases. The J segment lost 7 bases and the V segment lost 0 bases, leaving 8 bases of the junction unmatched. The CDR3 totals 15 residues. Germline lookup yields CDR1 SGHDT and CDR2 YYEEEE. The CDR3 region has the DNA TGTGCCAGCAGCTTGGGTAGCGGGGGCCCGGGGGAGCAGTACTTC. Amino acid sequence: CASSLGSGGPGEQYF.

This clone has only a few counts. This sample also contains other DNA sequences that code for the same CDR3. The CDR3, as DNA: TGCGCCAGCAGCCAAGATCGGGCGTATGGCTACACCTTC. Amino acids: CASSQDRAYGYTF. The chain uses TRBV4-1 and TRBJ1-2; D is unclear. The CDR3 consists of 13 residues. The germline V gene has CDR1 MGHRA and CDR2 YSYEKL. V dropped 0 bases and J dropped 5 bases, with 7 bases sitting between them.

This clone showed up just once. V gene TRBV30 combines with J gene TRBJ2-3, with D perhaps TRBD2 (5 bases). V lost 2 bases and J lost 5, with 14 bases in between. The CDR3 spans 14 residues. Germline CDR1 and CDR2: GTSNPN and SVGIG (reference sequence). CDR3: CAWSHGTGKDTQYF. In nucleotides, the CDR3 is TGTGCCTGGAGTCACGGAACGGGGAAAGATACGCAGTATTTT.

The genes are TRBV9 and TRBJ2-3; TRBD2 might be the D (5 bases). With 4 bases removed from V and 1 base from J, the gap between germline ends came to 10 bases. The CDR3 covers 14 residues. CDR1 and CDR2 (germline): SGDLS, YYNGEE. The CDR3 reads CASSFEGGTDTQYF. The CDR3 bases are TGTGCCAGCAGCTTCGAGGGCGGCACAGATACGCAGTATTTT.

This chain joins TRBV13 and TRBJ1-5; possible D gene TRBD1, 6 bases. Germline values: CDR1 PRHDT, CDR2 FYEKMQ (reference sequence). This CDR3 region has 13 residues. The CDR3 DNA sequence: TGTGGATGGGCCAGGGGACGCGGTCAGCCCCAGCATTTT. Its translation: CGWARGRGQPQHF.

This clone was recorded once. The chain recombines TRBV9 with TRBJ1-1, with 7 bases that match TRBD1. J gave up 3 bases and V 3 bases, and 8 bases lay outside the gene matches. Per germline, CDR1 SGDLS and CDR2 YYNGEE. The CDR3 sequence is 15 residues long. CDR3 sequence: CASSAWTGYYTEAFF. CDR3 in DNA: TGTGCCAGCAGCGCCTGGACAGGCTACTACACTGAAGCTTTCTTT.

This clone was recorded once. V gene TRBV10-3 combines with J gene TRBJ2-3; D is perhaps TRBD1 or TRBD2 (5 bases each). Trimming left V 8 bases short and J 1 base short, with 19 bases between. The CDR3 sequence is 16 residues long. CDR1 and CDR2 (germline): ENHRY, SYGVKD. The CDR3 nucleotides are TGTGCCATCGGTGGCAGGGACCTCAGTGGCACAGATACGCAGTATTTT. Translated: CAIGGRDLSGTDTQYF.

Here the CDR3 reads CASSRGREHFSPLHF. In nucleotides, the CDR3 is TGTGCCAGCAGCCGCGGGAGGGAGCATTTTTCACCCCTCCACTTT. The chain joins TRBV5-4 to TRBJ1-6; D remains unclear. This CDR3 has 15 residues. CDR1 SGHNT and CDR2 YYREEE come from the germline V gene (reference sequence). The V and J ends lost 4 bases and 9 bases respectively, with 17 bases between them.

The CDR3 nucleotides are TGTGCCAGGGCCGTATCGGGGAGGATCACTGAAGCTTTCTTT. Encoded protein: CARAVSGRITEAFF. V is TRBV2 and J is TRBJ1-1; unclear D gene. Germline loops: CDR1 SNHLY, CDR2 FYNNEI. V shed 9 bases and J shed 4 bases, with 18 bases lying between them. This CDR3 spans 14 amino acids.

The chain couples TRBV30 to TRBJ2-7; D is unresolved. Germline loops: CDR1 GTSNPN, CDR2 SVGIG (reference sequence). CDR3 length: 13 amino acids. The V gene lost 4 bases and the J gene lost 0 bases, with 10 bases spanning the gap. CDR3: CAWNTWSSYEQYF. In DNA form, the CDR3 reads TGTGCCTGGAACACCTGGAGCTCCTACGAGCAGTACTTC.

The genes are TRBV5-4 and TRBJ1-3; D unclear. The V gene's germline CDR1 is SGHNT and CDR2 YYREEE (reference sequence). V was clipped by 4 bases and J by 4 bases, with 9 bases between them. This CDR3 comprises 13 residues. This CDR3 is CASSPRVGNTIYF. CDR3 DNA sequence: TGTGCCAGCAGCCCCCGGGTCGGAAACACCATATATTTT.

The rearrangement uses TRBV4-1 and TRBJ1-1, with D tentatively TRBD1 (6 bases). V lost 3 bases, J lost 5 bases, and 10 bases lay in between. The CDR3 spans 13 residues. Germline CDR1 MGHRA, CDR2 YSYEKL. CDR3 in amino acids: CASSHPGQTEAFF. CDR3 bases: TGCGCCAGCAGCCACCCCGGACAGACTGAAGCTTTCTTT.

This clone was counted between two and nine times. This chain connects TRBV5-4 to TRBJ1-1; D is unresolved. V was shortened by 4 bases and J by 0 bases, with 1 base between the two germline ends. This CDR3 spans 11 amino acids. The germline gives CDR1 SGHNT, CDR2 YYREEE (reference sequence). The CDR3: CASSMNTEAFF. CDR3 sequence (DNA): TGTGCCAGCAGCATGAACACTGAAGCTTTCTTT.

The rearrangement uses TRBV30 and TRBJ2-1; D ambiguous. CDR3 length: 14 residues. The V end lost 5 bases, the J end lost 0 bases, and 11 bases lay between the germline ends. CDR1 GTSNPN and CDR2 SVGIG come from the germline V gene (reference sequence). The chain's CDR3 is CAWGRSSSYNEQFF. CDR3 bases: TGTGCCTGGGGACGGTCAAGCTCCTACAATGAGCAGTTCTTC.